A single sample is the source of the 5 T cell receptor beta chains below, sequenced in a study of T cells expressing NK-cell markers. TCRdb re-called the 5' RACE reads; every CDR3 protein appears as one record, without DNA. This listing includes 350,000 to 400,000 distinct CDR3 sequences. The specimen was blood T cells: a sorted CD56 or NKG2C T cell subset, CD4+ or CD8+ T cells, or bulk PBMC T cells (not recorded which). The receptor set was obtained from a woman in her fifties or sixties in good health.

The chain employs TRBV6-5 and TRBJ2-7. Looked up from germline, CDR1 is MNHEY and CDR2 is SVGAGI. This CDR3 has 14 residues. This CDR3 is CASSYSNIPTEQYF.

The chain joins TRBV10-3 to TRBJ2-1; TCRdb picks TRBD1, but there is no DNA to check that call. From germline, CDR1 is ENHRY and CDR2 SYGVKD. The CDR3 sequence is 12 residues long. The chain's CDR3 is CAISADRDEQFF.

The chain has TRBV7-9 and TRBJ2-5; the TCRdb D gene call, TRBD1, has no DNA to confirm it. Germline V gene data show CDR1 as SEHNR and CDR2 as FQNEAQ (reference sequence). The CDR3 loop spans 15 amino acids. CDR3 protein: CASSPRGQITETQYF.

V gene TRBV4-1 combines with J gene TRBJ2-1; the D gene TCRdb calls, TRBD1, cannot be checked with no DNA. Germline V gene lookup returns CDR1 MGHRA and CDR2 YSYEKL. The CDR3 length is 15 residues. CDR3 amino acids: CASSHRPGPNNEQFF.

The genes are TRBV29-1 and TRBJ2-1. The germline V gene encodes CDR1 SQVTM and CDR2 ANQGSEA. This CDR3 has 12 residues. The CDR3: CSAQAAYNEQFF.